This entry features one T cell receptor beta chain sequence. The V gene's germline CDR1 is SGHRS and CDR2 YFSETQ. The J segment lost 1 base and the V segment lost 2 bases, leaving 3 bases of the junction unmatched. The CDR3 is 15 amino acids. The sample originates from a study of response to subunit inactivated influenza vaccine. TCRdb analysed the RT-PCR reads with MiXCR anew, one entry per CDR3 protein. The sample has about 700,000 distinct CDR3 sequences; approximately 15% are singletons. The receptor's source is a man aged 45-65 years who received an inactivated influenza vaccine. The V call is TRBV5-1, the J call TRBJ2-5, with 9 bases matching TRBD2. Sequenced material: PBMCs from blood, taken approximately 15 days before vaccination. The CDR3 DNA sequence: TGCGCCAGCAGCTTTGAGCGGGGGGTCCAAGAGACCCAGTACTTC. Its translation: CASSFERGVQETQYF.